This T cell receptor (beta chain) was recorded in a study of CD4 T cells in relation to SARS-CoV-2 and coronaviruses. Turning to the study itself: ViraFEST: approximately 10-day antigen culture of PBMCs, then TCR beta CDR3 sequencing. Findings and limits, study-wide: Compared with monoreactive clones, crossreactive clones showed significantly weaker SARS-CoV-2 expansion.

Unexposed donor CD4+ T cells date from 2011-2018, before the COVID-19 pandemic. The cells were cultured for under twelve days before CD4+ T cells were isolated. As concerns this clone: Its specificity is unknown.

TCRdb keeps only in-frame clones here, not all; method: immunoSEQ multiplex PCR. Seen here are some 21,000 clones, approximately 82% observed once, and the top ten hold roughly a sixth. The clonotype comes from a human donor in good health. Sequenced input: CD4+ T cells from PBMCs, cultured in vitro.

In nucleotides, the CDR3 is TGTGCCAGCAGTGCCCGACTGACTAGCGGGAGGACAGATACGCAGTATTTT. Its protein is CASSARLTSGRTDTQYF. The chain is built from TRBV6-1 and TRBJ2-3; 13 positions agree with TRBD2. V shed 4 bases and J 3 bases; nucleotides not matched to a gene: 7. The CDR3 is made up of 17 amino acids. Germline CDR1 MNHNS, CDR2 SASEGT.